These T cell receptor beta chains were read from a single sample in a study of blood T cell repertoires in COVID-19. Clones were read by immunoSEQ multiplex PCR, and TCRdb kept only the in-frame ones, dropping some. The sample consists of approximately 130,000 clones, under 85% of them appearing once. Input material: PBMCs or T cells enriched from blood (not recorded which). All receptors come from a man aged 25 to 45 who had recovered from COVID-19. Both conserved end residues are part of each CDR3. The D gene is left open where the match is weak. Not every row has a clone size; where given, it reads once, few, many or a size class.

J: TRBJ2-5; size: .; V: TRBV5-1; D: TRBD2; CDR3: CASCLQPGGLETQYF; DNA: TGCGCCAGCTGCCTGCAGCCGGGGGGTTTAGAGACCCAGTACTTC
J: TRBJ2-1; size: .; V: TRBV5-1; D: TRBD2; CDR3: CASSFIAGEMGEQFF; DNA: TGCGCCAGCAGCTTCATAGCGGGAGAAATGGGTGAGCAGTTCTTC
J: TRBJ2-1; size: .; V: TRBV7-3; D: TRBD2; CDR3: CASSPLGEGVYNEQFF; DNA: TGTGCCAGCAGCCCACTCGGGGAGGGCGTGTACAATGAGCAGTTCTTC
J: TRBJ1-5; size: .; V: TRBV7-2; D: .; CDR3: CASSFGQNNQPQHF; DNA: TGTGCCAGCAGCTTCGGACAGAACAATCAGCCCCAGCATTTT
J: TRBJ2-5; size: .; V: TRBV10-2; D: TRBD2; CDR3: CASSEIFAGEETQYF; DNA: TGCGCCAGCAGTGAAATTTTCGCGGGGGAAGAGACCCAGTACTTC
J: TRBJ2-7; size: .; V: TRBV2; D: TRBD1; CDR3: CASTLDRGGHDEQYF; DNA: TGTGCCAGCACCTTAGACAGGGGAGGACATGACGAGCAGTACTTC
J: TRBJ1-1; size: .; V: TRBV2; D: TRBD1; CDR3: CASKLQGAFSNTEAFF; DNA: TGTGCCAGCAAACTCCAGGGGGCGTTCTCGAACACTGAAGCTTTCTTT
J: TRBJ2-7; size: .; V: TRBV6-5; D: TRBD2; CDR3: CASSRGEGISYEQYF; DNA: TGTGCCAGCTCGCGGGGGGAGGGAATCTCCTACGAGCAGTACTTC
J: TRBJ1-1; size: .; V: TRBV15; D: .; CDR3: CATSRVTGQAFF; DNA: TGTGCCACCAGCAGAGTAACAGGGCAAGCTTTCTTT
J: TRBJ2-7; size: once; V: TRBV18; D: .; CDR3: CASSPPGGNEQYF; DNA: TGTGCCAGCTCACCACCAGGGGGAAACGAGCAGTACTTC
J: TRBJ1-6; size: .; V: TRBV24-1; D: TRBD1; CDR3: CATSCRPERDSNSPLHF; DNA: TGTGCCACCAGTTGCCGACCGGAACGGGACAGCAATTCACCCCTCCACTTT
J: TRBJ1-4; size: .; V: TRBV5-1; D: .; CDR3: CASSFAGVNEKLFF; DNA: TGCGCCAGCAGCTTTGCGGGAGTAAATGAAAAACTGTTTTTT
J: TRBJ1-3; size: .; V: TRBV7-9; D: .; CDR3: CASSLQGFTGNTIYF; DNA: TGTGCCAGCAGCTTACAGGGTTTTACTGGCAACACCATATATTTT
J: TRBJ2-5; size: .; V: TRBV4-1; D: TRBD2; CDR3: CASSQPTSVSETQYF; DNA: TGCGCCAGCAGCCAACCTACTAGCGTTTCAGAGACCCAGTACTTC
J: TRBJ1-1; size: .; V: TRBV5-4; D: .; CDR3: CASTLYPGTEAFF; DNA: TGTGCCAGCACCTTGTATCCAGGGACTGAAGCTTTCTTT
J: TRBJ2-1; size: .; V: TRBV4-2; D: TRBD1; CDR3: CASSQEGQGAGEQFF; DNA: TGTGCCAGCAGCCAAGAGGGACAGGGGGCTGGAGAGCAGTTCTTC
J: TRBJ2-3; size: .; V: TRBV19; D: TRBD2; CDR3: CASSRVAGQPSTDTQYF; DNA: TGTGCCAGTAGTAGGGTAGCGGGCCAACCTAGCACAGATACGCAGTATTTT
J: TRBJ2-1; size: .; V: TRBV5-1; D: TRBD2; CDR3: CASSFGTSGGHGEQFF; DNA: TGCGCCAGCAGCTTTGGAACTAGCGGGGGGCACGGTGAGCAGTTCTTC
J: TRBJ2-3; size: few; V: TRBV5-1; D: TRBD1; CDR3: CASSLGDRVPHVDTQYF; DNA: TGCGCCAGCAGCTTGGGCGACAGGGTTCCCCACGTAGATACGCAGTATTTT
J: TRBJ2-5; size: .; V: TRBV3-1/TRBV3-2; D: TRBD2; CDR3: CASSQEVLAGKETQYF; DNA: TGTGCCAGCAGCCAAGAGGTACTAGCGGGAAAAGAGACCCAGTACTTC
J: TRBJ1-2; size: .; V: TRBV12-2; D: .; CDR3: CASRLGKGRYGYTF; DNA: TGTGCAAGTCGCTTAGGGAAGGGGAGGTATGGCTACACCTTC
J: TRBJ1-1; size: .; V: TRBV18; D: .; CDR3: CASSSTSEETEAFF; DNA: TGTGCCAGCTCATCGACCTCCGAGGAGACTGAAGCTTTCTTT
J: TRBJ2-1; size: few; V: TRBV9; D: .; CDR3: CASSEWGGALNEQFF; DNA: TGTGCCAGCAGCGAATGGGGCGGGGCTTTAAATGAGCAGTTCTTC
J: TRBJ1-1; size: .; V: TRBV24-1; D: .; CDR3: CATSDFWEFAFF; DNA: TGTGCCACCAGTGATTTTTGGGAGTTCGCTTTCTTT
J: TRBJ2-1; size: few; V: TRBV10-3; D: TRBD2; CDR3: CAISDMGRAGSYNEQFF; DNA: TGTGCCATCAGTGATATGGGGAGGGCGGGCTCCTACAATGAGCAGTTCTTC
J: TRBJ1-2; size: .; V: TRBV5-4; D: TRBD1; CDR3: CASSLTGQRIANYGYTF; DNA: TGTGCCAGCAGCCTAACGGGACAGCGGATAGCTAACTATGGCTACACCTTC
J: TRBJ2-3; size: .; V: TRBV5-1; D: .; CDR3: CASSLAFGGLGTDTQYF; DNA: TGCGCCAGCAGCTTGGCTTTCGGGGGGCTGGGCACAGATACGCAGTATTTT
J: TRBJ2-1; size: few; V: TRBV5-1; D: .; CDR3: CASSRGESGSYNEQFF; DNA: TGCGCCAGCAGCCGTGGGGAGAGCGGGTCCTACAATGAGCAGTTCTTC
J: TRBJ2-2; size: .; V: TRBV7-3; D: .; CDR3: CASSSNWNTGELFF; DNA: TGTGCCAGCAGCTCCAATTGGAACACCGGGGAGCTGTTTTTT
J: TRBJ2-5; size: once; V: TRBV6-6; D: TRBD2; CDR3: CASSSTRLAGQETQYF; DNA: TGTGCCAGCAGTTCCACCAGACTAGCGGGACAAGAGACCCAGTACTTC
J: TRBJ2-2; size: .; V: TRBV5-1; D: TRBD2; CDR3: CASSLASGGMYTGELFF; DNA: TGCGCCAGCAGCTTGGCCTCGGGGGGAATGTACACCGGGGAGCTGTTTTTT
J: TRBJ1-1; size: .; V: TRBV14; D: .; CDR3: CASSQAGAGEAFF; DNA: TGTGCCAGCAGCCAAGCTGGGGCGGGAGAAGCTTTCTTT
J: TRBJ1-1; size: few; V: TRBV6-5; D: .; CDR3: CASSYSDRNTEAFF; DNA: TGTGCCAGCAGTTACTCGGACAGAAACACTGAAGCTTTCTTT
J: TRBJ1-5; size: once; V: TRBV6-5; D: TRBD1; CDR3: CASRGQGKNQPQHF; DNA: TGTGCCAGCAGAGGACAGGGGAAAAACCAGCCCCAGCATTTT
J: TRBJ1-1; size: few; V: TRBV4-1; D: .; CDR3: CASSQVTGSGYIAFF; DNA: TGCGCCAGCAGCCAAGTGACCGGCTCAGGTTATATAGCTTTCTTT
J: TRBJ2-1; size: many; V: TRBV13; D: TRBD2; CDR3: CASSSGTSGKNEQFF; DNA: TGTGCCAGCAGCTCCGGGACTAGCGGGAAGAATGAGCAGTTCTTC
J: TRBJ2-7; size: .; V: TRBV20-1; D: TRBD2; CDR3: CSASPRGLAGTYEQYF; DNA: TGCAGTGCTAGTCCCCGGGGACTAGCGGGAACCTACGAGCAGTACTTC
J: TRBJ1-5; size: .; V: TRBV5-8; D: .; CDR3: CASSPGGSPNSNQPQHF; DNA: TGTGCCAGCAGCCCAGGTGGGTCTCCTAACAGCAATCAGCCCCAGCATTTT
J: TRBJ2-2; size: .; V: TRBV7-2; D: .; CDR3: CASSQGGGELFF; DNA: TGTGCCAGCAGCCAAGGGGGCGGGGAGCTGTTTTTT
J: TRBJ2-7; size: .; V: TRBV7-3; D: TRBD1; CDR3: CASSLMGTGGYEQYF; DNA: TGTGCCAGCAGCTTAATGGGGACAGGGGGATACGAGCAGTACTTC
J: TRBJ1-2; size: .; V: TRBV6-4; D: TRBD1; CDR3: CASSERAGGRFKNGYTF; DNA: TGTGCCAGCAGTGAGAGGGCAGGGGGAAGATTTAAGAATGGCTACACCTTC